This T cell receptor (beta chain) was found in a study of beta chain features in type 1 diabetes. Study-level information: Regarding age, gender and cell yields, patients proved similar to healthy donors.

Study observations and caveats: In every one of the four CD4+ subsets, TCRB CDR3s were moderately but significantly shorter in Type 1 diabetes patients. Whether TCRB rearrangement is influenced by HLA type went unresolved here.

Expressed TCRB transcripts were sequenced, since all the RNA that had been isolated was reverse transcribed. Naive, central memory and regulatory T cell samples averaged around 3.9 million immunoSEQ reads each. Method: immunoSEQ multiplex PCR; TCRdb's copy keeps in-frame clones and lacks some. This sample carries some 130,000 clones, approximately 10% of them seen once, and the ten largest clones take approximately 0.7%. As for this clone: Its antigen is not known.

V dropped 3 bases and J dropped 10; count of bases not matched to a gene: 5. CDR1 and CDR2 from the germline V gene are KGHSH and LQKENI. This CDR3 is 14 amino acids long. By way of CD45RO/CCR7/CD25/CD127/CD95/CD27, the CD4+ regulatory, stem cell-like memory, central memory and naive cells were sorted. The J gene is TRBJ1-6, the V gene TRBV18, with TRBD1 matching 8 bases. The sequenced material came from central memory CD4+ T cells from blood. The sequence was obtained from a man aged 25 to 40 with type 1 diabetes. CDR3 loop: CASSPGQARSPLHF. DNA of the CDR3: TGTGCCAGCTCACCGGGACAGGCTAGATCACCCCTCCACTTT.